This note documents a single T cell receptor beta chain sequence. CDR3 length equals 16 residues. Trimming left V 5 bases short and J 4 bases short, with 21 bases between. CDR1 SGHRS and CDR2 YFSETQ come from the germline V gene. The data were obtained in a study of OX40 agonist ivuxolimab in advanced cancers. Across the study: Each dose-escalation patient presented with hepatocellular carcinoma, melanoma, renal cell or head and neck cancer. Previous treatment with anti-PD-1, anti-PD-L1 or anti-CTLA-4 therapy was allowed; under 50% had received some.

Assay used: immunoSEQ multiplex PCR; TCRdb lists only in-frame clones, some missing. Of 95,000 to 100,000 clones listed, about 80% are singletons. V gene TRBV5-1 combines with J gene TRBJ1-1; a weak D match, TRBD1 (6 bases). The source is an adult with an advanced solid tumor such as melanoma, head and neck, liver or kidney cancer. The input for sequencing was CD4+ or CD8+ T cells sorted from blood, taken in a trial of the OX40 agonist ivuxolimab. CDR3 sequence: CASSPQTGIFGTEAFF. In DNA, the CDR3 is TGCGCCAGCAGTCCCCAAACAGGGATATTCGGCACTGAAGCTTTCTTT.